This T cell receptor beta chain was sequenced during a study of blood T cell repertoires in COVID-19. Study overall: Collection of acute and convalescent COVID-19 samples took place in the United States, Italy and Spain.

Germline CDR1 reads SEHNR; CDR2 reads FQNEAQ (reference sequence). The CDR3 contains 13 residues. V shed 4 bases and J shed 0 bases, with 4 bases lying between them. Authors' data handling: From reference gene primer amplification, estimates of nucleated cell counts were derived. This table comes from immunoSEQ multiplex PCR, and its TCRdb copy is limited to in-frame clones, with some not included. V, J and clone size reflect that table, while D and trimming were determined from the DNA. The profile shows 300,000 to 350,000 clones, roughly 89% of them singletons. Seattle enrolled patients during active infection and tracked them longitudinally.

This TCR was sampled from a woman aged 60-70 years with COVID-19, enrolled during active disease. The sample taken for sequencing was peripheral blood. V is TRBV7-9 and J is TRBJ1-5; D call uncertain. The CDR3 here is CASSYISNQPQHF. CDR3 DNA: TGTGCCAGCAGCTACATTAGCAATCAGCCCCAGCATTTT.